This record covers a single TCR beta chain. The antigen remains unidentified. The sample originates from a study of post-analysis software for immune sequencing data. In the study overall: There were relapsing-remitting, secondary progressive and progressive-relapsing multiple sclerosis among the disease courses included. General study results and limits: TRBV segments more frequent in patients than in controls numbered several and included TRBV5-6, TRBV5-1 and TRBV20-1. When compared against controls, multiple sclerosis patients showed significantly lower normalized Chao1 diversity. Samples from one preparation batch, clustered by F measure, grouped strongly together.

The TCR beta cDNA libraries contained unique molecular identifiers. T cells numbering roughly 1 to 11 million yielded cDNA molecules that totaled about 500,000. One entry per CDR3 protein results from TCRdb running MiXCR on the PCR reads. The table includes about 460,000 distinct CDR3 sequences, roughly 45% detected once. Trimming removed 3 bases from V and 2 bases from J; junction bases left unmatched: 5. The CDR3 sequence is 16 residues long. Germline V lookup: CDR1 SGHTA, CDR2 FQGTGA. The sequence was obtained from a girl aged 5 to 17 with multiple sclerosis. The chain uses TRBV7-3 and TRBJ2-1, with TRBD2 matching over 9 bases. Sequenced: blood. The CDR3 DNA reads as TGTGCCAGCAGCTTCCGACTAGCGGAACCCTACAATGAGCAGTTCTTC. Its protein is CASSFRLAEPYNEQFF.